Presented here are 23 T cell receptor beta chains from one specimen sequenced in a study of OX40 agonist ivuxolimab in advanced cancers. Using immunoSEQ multiplex PCR, the repertoire was profiled, and TCRdb retains in-frame clones only, with some absent. The sample lists some 70,000 clones, under 90% occurring once. The sequences come from CD4+ or CD8+ T cells sorted from blood, collected in a trial of the OX40 agonist ivuxolimab. The source of these receptors is an adult with an advanced solid tumor such as melanoma, head and neck, liver or kidney cancer.

J is TRBJ1-1 and V is TRBV30; D remains unclear. V lost 3 bases, J lost 0 bases, and 11 bases lay in between. Germline-derived CDR1 and CDR2 are GTSNPN and SVGIG (reference sequence). The CDR3 runs 14 residues. The CDR3 nucleotides are TGTGCCTGGAGGAGTCTCGGCATGAACACTGAAGCTTTCTTT. Its protein is CAWRSLGMNTEAFF.

The V call is TRBV30, the J call TRBJ2-1, with TRBD1 matching 8 bases. V lost 0 bases and J lost 0; bases outside the gene matches: 4. The CDR3 is 16 residues long. From germline, CDR1 is GTSNPN and CDR2 SVGIG (reference sequence). This chain's CDR3 is CAWSVRGTGSYNEQFF. The CDR3 DNA reads TGTGCCTGGAGTGTTCGTGGGACAGGCTCCTACAATGAGCAGTTCTTC.

V and J are TRBV12-5 and TRBJ1-1, with 7 nucleotides matching TRBD1. Per germline, CDR1 LGHNT and CDR2 FRNRAP. J lost 5 bases, V lost 1 base, and 7 bases had no gene match. The CDR3 is 15 amino acids. This CDR3 is CASGLASQGGTEAFF. The CDR3 nucleotides read TGTGCTAGTGGTTTGGCATCTCAGGGGGGAACTGAAGCTTTCTTT. The full variable domain, completed using reference TRBV12-5 and TRBJ1-1, is DARVTQTPRHKVTEMGQEVTMRCQPILGHNTVFWYRQTMMQGLELLAYFRNRAPLDDSGMPKDRFSAEMPDATLATLKIQPSEPRDSAVYFCASGLASQGGTEAFFGQGTRLTVV.

The genes are TRBV5-4 and TRBJ2-7; D call uncertain. The CDR3 covers 15 residues. CDR1 SGHNT and CDR2 YYREEE come from the germline V gene (reference sequence). With 1 base removed from V and 3 bases from J, the gap between germline ends came to 14 bases. In DNA form, the CDR3 reads TGTGCCAGCAGCTTGTTTCACAGACGAGACTACGAGCAGTACTTC. It is translated as CASSLFHRRDYEQYF.

The CDR3: CASSTGPTPDYGYTF. The CDR3 nucleotides are TGTGCCAGCAGCACGGGACCGACCCCGGACTATGGCTACACCTTC. The genes are TRBV5-5 and TRBJ1-2, with D maybe TRBD1 (5 bases). Trimming shortened V by 4 bases and J by 3 bases, and 16 bases separated the two germline ends. Germline values: CDR1 SGHKS, CDR2 YYEKEE (reference sequence). The CDR3 consists of 15 residues. Supplemented by reference TRBV5-5 and TRBJ1-2, the full variable domain reads DAGVTQSPTHLIKTRGQQVTLRCSPISGHKSVSWYQQVLGQGPQFIFQYYEKEERGRGNFPDRFSARQFPNYSSELNVNALLLGDSALYLCASSTGPTPDYGYTFGSGTRLTVV.

The CDR3 DNA sequence: TGTGCCAGCAGCTTAAGTCAAACAGGGTATTCACCCCTCCACTTT. Translated, it gives CASSLSQTGYSPLHF. The chain carries TRBV7-9 and TRBJ1-6; TRBD1 might be the D (6 bases). Germline V gene lookup returns CDR1 SEHNR and CDR2 FQNEAQ (reference sequence). This CDR3 has 15 residues. Trimming removed 2 bases from V and 8 bases from J, with 13 bases in between.

This chain links TRBV6-5 with TRBJ1-1; maybe TRBD1 (6 bases). The CDR3 has 15 residues. Trimming took 3 bases from V and 5 from J, leaving 16 bases between them. Germline-derived CDR1 and CDR2 are MNHEY and SVGAGI. The CDR3 sequence is CASSYDRRGRTEAFF. The CDR3 region has the DNA TGTGCCAGCAGTTATGACAGGCGCGGGAGGACTGAAGCTTTCTTT.

This clone was seen just once. V gene TRBV19 combines with J gene TRBJ2-4; unclear D gene. The V gene lost 6 bases and the J gene lost 2 bases, with 14 bases spanning the gap. The germline gives CDR1 LNHDA, CDR2 SQIVND (reference sequence). This CDR3 has 15 residues. The CDR3 nucleotides read TGTGCCAGTAGCGGGCTTAAACTTCCCAAAAACATTCAGTACTTC. Translating gives CASSGLKLPKNIQYF.

This chain joins TRBV4-3 and TRBJ2-5; 11 positions match TRBD1. With 1 base clipped from V and 5 bases from J, the junction kept 3 bases outside the gene matches. This CDR3 region has 15 residues. Germline CDR1 is LGHNA and CDR2 is YSLEER. The CDR3 spells CASSQAGTGGETQYF. The CDR3 region has the DNA TGCGCCAGCAGCCAAGCGGGGACAGGGGGGGAGACCCAGTACTTC.

This clone has a single count. The gene calls are TRBV4-3 and TRBJ1-5; 7 nucleotides line up with TRBD1. The CDR3 sequence is 14 residues long. Germline CDR1 LGHNA, CDR2 YSLEER. V was pared by 4 bases and J by 5 bases, with 5 bases of the junction left unmatched. CDR3 DNA: TGCGCCAGCAGCCCGACAGGGAGGGATCAGCCCCAGCATTTT. Its translation: CASSPTGRDQPQHF.

The chain employs TRBV6-4 and TRBJ1-3, with TRBD1 as a possible D gene (5 bases). This CDR3 contains 17 residues. Germline CDR1 MRHNA, CDR2 SNTAGT. V lost 6 bases and J 0 bases, leaving 18 bases between the germline ends. CDR3 in DNA: TGTGCCAGCAGAGTGAGGGACGACAGCATCTCTGGAAACACCATATATTTT. Residues: CASRVRDDSISGNTIYF.

V and J are TRBV5-1 and TRBJ2-1; a possible D gene is TRBD1 (8 bases). CDR1 is SGHRS and CDR2 is YFSETQ in the germline V gene. V was cut by 2 bases and J by 6 bases, with 27 bases left in between. There are 19 residues in the CDR3. The CDR3 is CASSFRGQGGNLLGNEQFF. CDR3 bases: TGCGCCAGCAGCTTTAGAGGACAGGGAGGGAACCTCCTTGGCAATGAGCAGTTCTTC. Supplemented by reference TRBV5-1 and TRBJ2-1, the full variable domain reads KAGVTQTPRYLIKTRGQQVTLSCSPISGHRSVSWYQQTPGQGLQFLFEYFSETQRNKGNFPGRFSGRQFSNSRSEMNVSTLELGDSALYLCASSFRGQGGNLLGNEQFFGPGTRLTVL.

In this sample, this clone turned up many times. This chain uses TRBV12-5 with TRBJ1-3; D not resolved. V was shortened by 6 bases and J by 0 bases, with 6 bases between the two germline ends. The CDR3 sequence is 13 residues long. Germline V gives CDR1 LGHNT, CDR2 FRNRAP. The CDR3 is CASGSDSGNTIYF. In nucleotides, the CDR3 is TGTGCTAGTGGCTCAGACTCTGGAAACACCATATATTTT.

This clone was counted a few times. This chain connects TRBV2 to TRBJ1-1, with D possibly TRBD1 on 5 matching bases. The CDR3 length is 14 residues. Germline-derived CDR1 and CDR2 are SNHLY and FYNNEI. Trimming stripped 1 base from V and 5 bases from J, with 11 bases between. CDR3 protein: CASSEEGFGTEAFF. DNA of the CDR3: TGTGCCAGCAGTGAAGAGGGGTTTGGGACTGAAGCTTTCTTT.

This clone was detected only a few times. This chain links TRBV9 with TRBJ2-3, with D perhaps TRBD1 (6 bases). V shed 3 bases and J shed 4 bases, with 18 bases lying between them. Germline CDR1 is SGDLS and CDR2 is YYNGEE. CDR3 length: 16 residues. The CDR3 loop is CASSAGEPFIADTQYF. Written as DNA, the CDR3 is TGTGCCAGCAGCGCAGGGGAGCCATTTATAGCAGATACGCAGTATTTT.

The rearrangement links TRBV7-3 to TRBJ2-7; D uncertain. Germline lookup yields CDR1 SGHTA and CDR2 FQGTGA. CDR3 length: 14 amino acids. V dropped 3 bases and J dropped 2 bases, with 11 bases sitting between them. The CDR3 DNA follows: TGTGCCAGCAGCTTTATCAGAGAGACCTACGAGCAGTACTTC. The encoded protein is CASSFIRETYEQYF.

The chain uses TRBV5-4 and TRBJ1-2, with no clear D. Germline V gene sequence: CDR1 SGHNT, CDR2 YYREEE (reference sequence). Trimming shortened V by 3 bases and J by 4 bases, and 13 bases separated the two germline ends. CDR3 length: 14 residues. CDR3 coding DNA: TGTGCCAGCAGCTCTTCACGAGGGAGCTATGGCTACACCTTC. Its protein product is CASSSSRGSYGYTF.

The chain combines TRBV7-7 with TRBJ2-7; TRBD2 matches at 7 bases. Germline CDR1 SSHAT, CDR2 FNYEAQ (reference sequence). The CDR3 is 14 amino acids. The trim removed 5 bases at V and 4 bases at J, leaving 8 bases unmatched. DNA for the CDR3: TGTGCCAGCAGCCCAGACCCGGGAGGTTACGAGCAGTACTTC. Translation gives CASSPDPGGYEQYF.

The chain is built from TRBV7-2 and TRBJ2-5, with 13 positions matching TRBD2. This CDR3 spans 16 amino acids. The V segment lost 4 bases and the J segment 7 bases; nucleotides outside the gene matches: 9. The germline gives CDR1 SGHTA, CDR2 FQGNSA. The CDR3 DNA reads TGTGCCAGCAGCTCCCGGACTAGCGGGGGACCTGGGACCCAGTACTTC. Encoded protein: CASSSRTSGGPGTQYF.

The genes are TRBV11-2 and TRBJ2-3, with 11 bases that match TRBD2. V lost 6 bases and J lost 2; bases outside the gene matches: 4. The CDR3 is 15 residues long. Germline V CDR1 and CDR2: SGHAT, FQNNGV. CDR3 region: CASRTSGTNTDTQYF. CDR3 nucleotide sequence: TGTGCCAGCAGGACTAGCGGGACAAACACAGATACGCAGTATTTT. Using reference TRBV11-2 and TRBJ2-3 for the parts outside the CDR3, the full variable domain is EAGVAQSPRYKIIEKRQSVAFWCNPISGHATLYWYQQILGQGPKLLIQFQNNGVVDDSQLPKDRFSAERLKGVDSTLKIQPAKLEDSAVYLCASRTSGTNTDTQYFGPGTRLTVL.

The chain recombines TRBV19 with TRBJ1-2; D is unresolved. Germline V gene lookup returns CDR1 LNHDA and CDR2 SQIVND (reference sequence). The CDR3 consists of 14 residues. Deletions cut 10 bases from V and 4 bases from J, with 19 bases between. CDR3 protein: CATYAYDGSYGYTF. CDR3 nucleotides: TGTGCCACGTACGCCTATGACGGATCCTATGGCTACACCTTC.

V usage is TRBV19 and J usage is TRBJ1-2; D remains unclear. CDR1 and CDR2 from the germline V gene are LNHDA and SQIVND (reference sequence). CDR3 length: 14 amino acids. Trimming removed 5 bases from V and 6 bases from J, with 16 bases in between. CDR3: CASSRNPTRDGYTF. Written as DNA, the CDR3 is TGTGCCAGTAGTCGGAACCCCACGAGGGATGGCTACACCTTC.

This chain connects TRBV7-6 to TRBJ1-3; possibly TRBD1 for D (5 bases). Trimming stripped 5 bases from V and 4 bases from J, with 21 bases between. CDR3 length equals 17 residues. CDR1 SGHVS and CDR2 FNYEAQ come from the germline V gene. This CDR3 reads CASSPTSGTIGGNTIYF. In nucleotides, the CDR3 is TGTGCCAGCAGCCCTACCTCCGGGACGATTGGGGGAAACACCATATATTTT.